Below are 26 T cell receptor beta chains sequenced from a single sample in a study of T cell changes during pregnancy in multiple sclerosis. Sequencing used immunoSEQ multiplex PCR; TCRdb keeps in-frame clones, though not all of them. In the table there are 15,000 to 20,000 clones, over 80% of which are singletons. The material sequenced was CD8+ T cells from peripheral blood mononuclear cells, taken in the third trimester of pregnancy. These TCRs come from a female donor in good health, enrolled as a control in a pregnancy study.

This clone has only one observation. The chain joins TRBV27 to TRBJ2-7; a weak D match, TRBD1 (6 bases). CDR1 and CDR2 (germline): MNHEY, SMNVEV (reference sequence). The germline V and J ends were trimmed by 4 bases and 7 bases, with 17 bases remaining between them. The CDR3 is 14 amino acids. This chain's CDR3 is CASSSITGSEEQYF. Written as DNA, the CDR3 is TGTGCCAGCAGTTCTATTACAGGGTCAGAAGAGCAGTACTTC.

CDR3 region: CSVEVGVDEKLFF. CDR3 in DNA: TGCAGCGTTGAAGTAGGGGTGGATGAAAAACTGTTTTTT. The rearrangement links TRBV29-1 to TRBJ1-4; D is possibly TRBD1 (5 bases). This CDR3 spans 13 amino acids. Trimming pared 1 base from V and 6 bases from J, leaving 9 bases between. Germline V gene data show CDR1 as SQVTM and CDR2 as ANQGSEA.

This clone was recorded once. J is TRBJ2-7 and V is TRBV4-3, with D possibly TRBD2 on 6 matching bases. V was cut by 0 bases and J by 0 bases, with 9 bases left in between. CDR1 is LGHNA, CDR2 YSLEER, per germline. The CDR3 is 15 amino acids. CDR3 in DNA: TGCGCCAGCAGCCAAGATATGGAGGGCTCCTACGAGCAGTACTTC. It is translated as CASSQDMEGSYEQYF.

This clone appeared once. The V call is TRBV5-8, the J call TRBJ1-1, with 10 bases aligning to TRBD1. V was clipped by 5 bases and J by 7 bases; unmatched bases: 5. CDR3 length: 13 amino acids. Per germline, CDR1 SGHTS and CDR2 YDEGEE. The CDR3 DNA reads as TGTGCCAGCAGGGACAGGGGGTGGGGTGAAGCTTTCTTT. Translated: CASRDRGWGEAFF.

The chain is built from TRBV4-3 and TRBJ2-1; TRBD2 matches at 7 bases. CDR1 is LGHNA, CDR2 YSLEER, per germline. After removal of 0 bases from V and 2 bases from J, the junction contained 10 bases not matched to a gene. This CDR3 is 18 amino acids long. Here the CDR3 DNA reads TGCGCCAGCAGCCAAGATATGGGGGGGGAGGCCGCCTACAATGAGCAGTTCTTC. This codes for CASSQDMGGEAAYNEQFF.

The chain uses TRBV6-6 and TRBJ1-6, with TRBD1 identical over 7 bases. Trimming took 7 bases from V and 10 from J; bases not matched to a gene: 13. The CDR3 spans 15 residues. CDR1 and CDR2 from the germline V gene are MNHNY and SVGAGI (reference sequence). This CDR3 reads CASNTGVGERSPLHF. CDR3 DNA: TGTGCCAGCAACACAGGGGTCGGAGAGAGGTCACCCCTCCACTTT.

This clone was observed a few times. CDR3 in amino acids: CASSQYDRDVAGYTF. The CDR3 DNA reads as TGCGCCAGCAGCCAATACGACAGGGATGTGGCTGGCTACACCTTC. The V gene is TRBV4-3, the J gene TRBJ1-2; TRBD1 matches at 7 bases. V shed 2 bases, J shed 7 bases, and the junction held 10 bases outside the gene matches. Germline V gives CDR1 LGHNA, CDR2 YSLEER. CDR3 length equals 15 residues.

The V and J genes are TRBV5-1 and TRBJ2-1, with unresolved D. This CDR3 has 12 amino acids. Trimming left V 1 base short and J 9 bases short, with 8 bases between. Germline V lookup: CDR1 SGHRS, CDR2 YFSETQ. The CDR3 loop reads CASSLNGPEQFF. For the CDR3, the DNA is TGCGCCAGCAGCTTGAATGGCCCTGAGCAGTTCTTC.

This chain connects TRBV21-1 to TRBJ1-5. TRBV21-1 is recorded as a pseudogene. This CDR3 spans 17 amino acids. The CDR3 spells CASSKEVRVRRDQPQHF. In nucleotides, the CDR3 is TGTGCCAGCAGCAAAGAGGTCAGGGTTAGGAGGGATCAGCCCCAGCATTTT.

The V call is TRBV28, the J call TRBJ2-2, with D possibly TRBD2 on 7 matching bases. The V gene lost 8 bases and the J gene lost 7 bases, with 17 bases spanning the gap. CDR1 is MDHEN, CDR2 SYDVKM, per germline. This CDR3 comprises 14 residues. CDR3 residues: CASAGGLESGELFF. CDR3 nucleotides: TGTGCCAGCGCCGGGGGGCTAGAGAGCGGGGAGCTGTTTTTT.

The V gene is TRBV9, the J gene TRBJ1-1; D ambiguous. This CDR3 is 12 amino acids long. Trimming stripped 3 bases from V and 2 bases from J, with 5 bases between. Germline V gene data show CDR1 as SGDLS and CDR2 as YYNGEE. CDR3 sequence (DNA): TGTGCCAGCAGCGCTTTAAACACTGAAGCTTTCTTT. It is translated as CASSALNTEAFF.

The gene calls are TRBV7-9 and TRBJ1-5; 9 nucleotides line up with TRBD1. V dropped 5 bases and J dropped 2; count of bases not matched to a gene: 1. Germline CDR1 is SEHNR and CDR2 is FQNEAQ (reference sequence). The CDR3 contains 14 residues. The CDR3 spells CASSRTGGNQPQHF. Written as DNA, the CDR3 is TGTGCCAGCAGCCGGACAGGGGGCAATCAGCCCCAGCATTTT.

The chain couples TRBV6-1 to TRBJ2-3, with 9 bases aligning to TRBD2. Germline CDR1 and CDR2: MNHNS and SASEGT. After removal of 10 bases from V and 4 bases from J, the junction contained 12 bases not matched to a gene. This CDR3 spans 15 amino acids. This CDR3 reads CATLEQAGGPDTQYF. CDR3 in DNA: TGTGCCACCCTGGAACAAGCGGGGGGACCAGATACGCAGTATTTT.

V gene TRBV9 combines with J gene TRBJ2-3; 11 nucleotides line up with TRBD2. The V gene's germline CDR1 is SGDLS and CDR2 YYNGEE. This CDR3 region has 15 residues. With 3 bases clipped from V and 3 bases from J, the junction kept 3 bases outside the gene matches. The CDR3, as DNA: TGTGCCAGCAGCGCCAGACTAGCGGGGACAGATACGCAGTATTTT. Residues: CASSARLAGTDTQYF.

The CDR3: CASKWTGGSEQFF. The CDR3, as DNA: TGTGCCAGCAAATGGACAGGGGGTAGTGAGCAGTTCTTC. This chain uses TRBV27 with TRBJ2-1, with 10 positions matching TRBD1. Germline CDR1 MNHEY, CDR2 SMNVEV (reference sequence). This CDR3 comprises 13 residues. After removal of 7 bases from V and 9 bases from J, the junction contained 6 bases not matched to a gene.

The chain carries TRBV7-6 and TRBJ2-1, with 12 nucleotides matching TRBD2. CDR1 is SGHVS and CDR2 is FNYEAQ in the germline V gene. The CDR3 has 15 residues. Trimming at V came to 5 bases and at J to 6 bases, leaving 5 bases not matched to a gene. The CDR3 is CASSLLAGGPNEQFF. Here the CDR3 DNA reads TGTGCCAGCAGCCTACTAGCGGGGGGACCCAATGAGCAGTTCTTC.

The chain couples TRBV7-9 to TRBJ1-1; D might be TRBD1 (6 bases). CDR3 length: 16 residues. V was pared by 2 bases and J by 2 bases, with 15 bases between. Looked up from germline, CDR1 is SEHNR and CDR2 is FQNEAQ (reference sequence). Written as DNA, the CDR3 is TGTGCCAGCAGCTTATTGGGGTTGGGGGCAAACACTGAAGCTTTCTTT. The encoded protein is CASSLLGLGANTEAFF. Together with reference TRBV7-9 and TRBJ1-1, the CDR3 gives the full variable domain: DTGVSQNPRHKITKRGQNVTFRCDPISEHNRLYWYRQTLGQGPEFLTYFQNEAQLEKSRLLSDRFSAERPKGSFSTLEIQRTEQGDSAMYLCASSLLGLGANTEAFFGQGTRLTVV.

The chain links TRBV7-9 to TRBJ1-5, with D perhaps TRBD1 (6 bases). Germline V gene sequence: CDR1 SEHNR, CDR2 FQNEAQ (reference sequence). The CDR3 consists of 15 residues. With 5 bases removed from V and 2 bases from J, the gap between germline ends came to 13 bases. The CDR3 nucleotides read TGTGCCAGCAGCAGCAGGGGATCGGGCAATCAGCCCCAGCATTTT. This codes for CASSSRGSGNQPQHF.

This chain's CDR3 is CASSTAGGSYNEQFF. For the CDR3, the DNA is TGTGCCAGCAGTACAGCGGGGGGGTCCTACAATGAGCAGTTCTTC. The rearrangement links TRBV6-4 to TRBJ2-1; TRBD2 matches at 10 bases. Germline trimming cut 5 bases from V and 1 base from J; bases unmatched to any gene: 2. The germline CDR1 and CDR2 sequences are MRHNA and SNTAGT. The CDR3 totals 15 residues.

The rearrangement uses TRBV27 and TRBJ2-7; unclear D gene. The CDR3 runs to 12 residues. V was cut by 1 base and J by 5 bases, with 6 bases left in between. The germline CDR1 and CDR2 sequences are MNHEY and SMNVEV (reference sequence). CDR3 sequence reads: CASSLLGNEQYF. CDR3 nucleotides: TGTGCCAGCAGTTTATTGGGCAACGAGCAGTACTTC.

This clone was seen only once. The chain has TRBV11-2 and TRBJ2-5; a weak D match, TRBD1 (6 bases). The germline CDR1 and CDR2 sequences are SGHAT and FQNNGV. This CDR3 has 14 residues. Trimming left V 4 bases short and J 5 bases short, with 14 bases between. CDR3 sequence: CASSSDWGQETQYF. CDR3 nucleotides: TGTGCCAGCAGCTCGGACTGGGGGCAGGAGACCCAGTACTTC.

This clone was recorded a few times. This rearrangement joins TRBV9 to TRBJ2-2; no definite D call. This CDR3 spans 14 amino acids. CDR1 and CDR2 (germline): SGDLS, YYNGEE. V shed 7 bases and J shed 1 base, with 11 bases lying between them. For the CDR3, the DNA is TGTGCCAGCCGACTCCTCTTGAACACCGGGGAGCTGTTTTTT. This codes for CASRLLLNTGELFF.

The V and J genes are TRBV21-1 and TRBJ2-2; no DNA check was done on the table's D call, TRBD1. TRBV21-1 is classified as a pseudogene. The CDR3 totals 16 residues. The CDR3 is CASSKWVIGQVGELFF. Here the CDR3 DNA reads TGTGCCAGCAGCAAATGGGTGATAGGACAAGTCGGGGAGCTGTTTTTT.

V is TRBV11-2 and J is TRBJ2-7, with 8 bases aligning to TRBD1. Trimming cost V 4 bases and J 6 bases; bases outside gene matches: 11. There are 15 residues in the CDR3. Germline-derived CDR1 and CDR2 are SGHAT and FQNNGV. The CDR3 spells CASSSSQGATSEQYF. The CDR3 DNA sequence: TGTGCCAGCAGCTCCTCTCAGGGGGCGACAAGCGAGCAGTACTTC.

The chain is built from TRBV5-4 and TRBJ2-1; TRBD2 aligns across 8 bases. CDR3 length equals 16 residues. CDR1 and CDR2 from the germline V gene are SGHNT and YYREEE (reference sequence). The V and J ends lost 1 base and 6 bases, in that order; junction bases with no gene match: 9. The CDR3 DNA reads as TGTGCCAGCAGCTTGAACGCAGGACTAGCAGGCAATGAGCAGTTCTTC. The encoded protein is CASSLNAGLAGNEQFF.

The V call is TRBV28, the J call TRBJ2-6, with D unclear. Trimming left V 8 bases short and J 4 bases short, with 6 bases between. CDR1 and CDR2 from the germline V gene are MDHEN and SYDVKM. This CDR3 spans 12 amino acids. The CDR3 sequence: CASSKGANVLTF. CDR3 nucleotide sequence: TGTGCCAGCTCCAAAGGGGCCAACGTCCTGACTTTC.